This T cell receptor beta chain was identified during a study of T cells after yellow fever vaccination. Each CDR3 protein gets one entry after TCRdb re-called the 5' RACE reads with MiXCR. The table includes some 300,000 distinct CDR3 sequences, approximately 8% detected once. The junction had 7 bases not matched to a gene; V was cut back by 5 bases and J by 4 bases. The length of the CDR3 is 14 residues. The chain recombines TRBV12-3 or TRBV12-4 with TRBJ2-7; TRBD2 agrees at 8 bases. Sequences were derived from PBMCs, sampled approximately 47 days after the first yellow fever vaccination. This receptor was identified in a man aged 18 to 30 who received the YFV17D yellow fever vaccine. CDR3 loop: CASSEGLVEYEQYF. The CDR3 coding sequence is TGTGCCAGCAGTGAGGGACTAGTGGAGTACGAGCAGTACTTC.